These 24 T cell receptor beta chains were sequenced from one sample in a study of identical twins' blood T cells. TCRdb itself ran the 5' RACE reads through MiXCR, one entry per CDR3 protein. Counted here are a few hundred thousand distinct CDR3 sequences, under 30% occurring once; the ten biggest clones make up roughly 6.1%. The sample was PBMCs. The receptors derive from a woman aged 18-55 years in good health.

This clonotype was found a few times. The chain combines TRBV5-1 with TRBJ2-7; 8 nucleotides align to TRBD1. This CDR3 contains 15 residues. The V gene end was trimmed by 2 bases and the J gene end by 3 bases; junction bases not matched to a gene: 7. Germline CDR1 reads SGHRS; CDR2 reads YFSETQ. The CDR3 DNA sequence: TGCGCCAGCAGCTTAGACAGGGGTTCCAGCTACGAGCAGTACTTC. Its translation is CASSLDRGSSYEQYF. The variable domain in full, with the rest retrieved from reference TRBV5-1 and TRBJ2-7, is KAGVTQTPRYLIKTRGQQVTLSCSPISGHRSVSWYQQTPGQGLQFLFEYFSETQRNKGNFPGRFSGRQFSNSRSEMNVSTLELGDSALYLCASSLDRGSSYEQYFGPGTRLTVT.

This clonotype occurred a few times. The chain is built from TRBV29-1 and TRBJ1-4; unclear D gene. V was pared by 6 bases and J by 5 bases, with 13 bases between. CDR3 length: 13 amino acids. Germline V gene sequence: CDR1 SQVTM, CDR2 ANQGSEA. CDR3 amino acids: CSVRPSYNEKLFF. CDR3 in DNA: TGCAGCGTCCGGCCGAGTTACAATGAAAAACTGTTTTTT.

This clonotype was picked up a small number of times. The V gene is TRBV29-1, the J gene TRBJ1-5; unclear D gene. In germline, CDR1 is SQVTM, CDR2 ANQGSEA. The CDR3 is made up of 14 amino acids. The V end was cut by 4 bases, the J end by 1 base, with 11 bases between. CDR3 in DNA: TGCAGCGTTGGTCGGGAGGGAAGCAATCAGCCCCAGCATTTT. Encoded protein: CSVGREGSNQPQHF.

This clonotype was counted a few times. This rearrangement joins TRBV20-1 to TRBJ1-2, with TRBD1 matching over 9 bases. Germline loops: CDR1 DFQATT, CDR2 SNEGSKA (reference sequence). V was clipped by 6 bases and J by 4 bases; unmatched bases: 9. The CDR3 consists of 14 residues. The CDR3 region is CSAPNRGHSYGYTF. CDR3 in DNA: TGCAGTGCCCCAAACAGGGGGCATAGCTATGGCTACACCTTC.

This clonotype came up once. The V call is TRBV18, the J call TRBJ2-7, with TRBD1 matching over 7 bases. This CDR3 has 15 amino acids. Germline loops: CDR1 KGHSH, CDR2 LQKENI. Trimming at V came to 6 bases and at J to 2 bases, leaving 10 bases not matched to a gene. The CDR3 here is CASSPDYGTAYEQYF. CDR3 in DNA: TGTGCCAGCTCGCCGGATTATGGGACAGCCTACGAGCAGTACTTC.

This clonotype was observed a handful of times. The rearrangement joins TRBV2 to TRBJ2-7; 7 bases align to TRBD1. After removal of 6 bases from V and 0 bases from J, the junction contained 2 bases not matched to a gene. Germline loops: CDR1 SNHLY, CDR2 FYNNEI. The CDR3 covers 13 residues. This chain's CDR3 is CASRTGSSYEQYF. Written as DNA, the CDR3 is TGTGCCAGCAGGACAGGGAGCTCCTACGAGCAGTACTTC.

The CDR3: CASTLPGPNEKLFF. CDR3 DNA: TGTGCCAGCACCCTGCCAGGGCCTAATGAAAAACTGTTTTTT. V gene TRBV9 combines with J gene TRBJ1-4, with a tentative D call TRBD1 (5 bases). The ends were cut back, 6 bases at V and 3 bases at J, with 12 bases in the middle. The CDR3 is 14 amino acids. Germline assignment: CDR1 SGDLS and CDR2 YYNGEE.

This clonotype has only a few counts. The chain uses TRBV27 and TRBJ2-7; D is undetermined. CDR1 MNHEY and CDR2 SMNVEV come from the germline V gene (reference sequence). V lost 7 bases and J 2 bases, leaving 12 bases between the germline ends. The CDR3 contains 13 residues. CDR3 amino acids: CASKRHGPYEQYF. Written as DNA, the CDR3 is TGTGCCAGCAAGCGACACGGACCCTACGAGCAGTACTTC.

A few counts support this clonotype. The rearrangement joins TRBV29-1 to TRBJ2-3, with no clear D. Between the trimmed V and J ends, which lost 7 bases and 3 bases, there was a span of 11 bases. Germline assignment: CDR1 SQVTM and CDR2 ANQGSEA. This CDR3 contains 12 residues. CDR3 bases: TGCAGCGGTTCCATAGGGACAGATACGCAGTATTTT. Translation gives CSGSIGTDTQYF.

This clonotype was detected only a few times. V usage is TRBV5-1 and J usage is TRBJ2-7; TRBD2 aligns across 9 bases. Losses at the gene ends were 2 bases for V and 4 bases for J; bases not matched to a gene: 7. CDR3 size: 15 residues. CDR1 SGHRS and CDR2 YFSETQ come from the germline V gene. The CDR3: CASSLAGGLFYEQYF. CDR3 DNA: TGCGCCAGCAGCTTAGCGGGGGGCCTTTTTTACGAGCAGTACTTC.

The chain uses TRBV7-6 and TRBJ1-3; the D gene is possibly TRBD1 (5 bases). The length of the CDR3 is 17 residues. From germline, CDR1 is SGHVS and CDR2 FNYEAQ. Trimming pared 2 bases from V and 0 bases from J, leaving 14 bases between. The CDR3 protein is CASSLRGDGSSGNTIYF. CDR3 nucleotides: TGTGCCAGCAGCTTAAGAGGGGACGGGTCCTCTGGAAACACCATATATTTT.

The V call is TRBV3-1, the J call TRBJ1-6; D ambiguous. The V gene's germline CDR1 is LGHDT and CDR2 YNNKEL (reference sequence). The CDR3 runs 16 residues. V lost 3 bases to trimming and J lost 1 base, with 10 bases between them. The CDR3, as DNA: TGTGCCAGCAGCCATCTTGGAAAGTCCTATAATTCACCCCTCCACTTT. It yields the protein CASSHLGKSYNSPLHF.

This clonotype showed up just a few times. This chain joins TRBV3-1 and TRBJ1-1; TRBD1 is a possible D gene (5 bases). V lost 0 bases, J lost 0 bases, and 8 bases lay in between. This CDR3 spans 15 amino acids. The germline V gene encodes CDR1 LGHDT and CDR2 YNNKEL (reference sequence). CDR3: CASSQEQAMNTEAFF. CDR3 coding DNA: TGTGCCAGCAGCCAAGAACAGGCAATGAACACTGAAGCTTTCTTT.

In this sample, this clonotype turned up many times. The rearrangement uses TRBV29-1 and TRBJ2-3, with D perhaps matching TRBD1 (6 bases). Trimming took off 3 bases at V and 0 bases at J, with 10 bases between the two ends. The CDR3 length is 14 residues. Germline CDR1 and CDR2: SQVTM and ANQGSEA. The CDR3 DNA reads as TGCAGCGTTGACCTGGGGGCGAGCACAGATACGCAGTATTTT. It is translated as CSVDLGASTDTQYF.

The V call is TRBV7-9, the J call TRBJ2-3, with 9 positions matching TRBD1. The CDR3 has 14 residues. With V trimmed by 3 bases and J by 10 bases, 8 bases remained unmatched. Germline V gene data show CDR1 as SEHNR and CDR2 as FQNEAQ (reference sequence). CDR3 in amino acids: CASSFGTGKEAQYF. Here the CDR3 DNA reads TGTGCCAGCAGCTTTGGGACAGGGAAGGAGGCGCAGTATTTT.

This clonotype was seen a few times. The genes are TRBV20-1 and TRBJ1-1, with a tentative D call TRBD1 (6 bases). V was pared by 6 bases and J by 0 bases, with 20 bases between. The CDR3 runs 16 residues. CDR1 DFQATT and CDR2 SNEGSKA come from the germline V gene (reference sequence). The CDR3, as DNA: TGCAGTGCCGCATCATACTACAGGGAGTTGAACACTGAAGCTTTCTTT. Its translation: CSAASYYRELNTEAFF.

The table lists this clonotype with a few counts. V usage is TRBV29-1 and J usage is TRBJ1-4; weak D call: TRBD1 (6 bases). Between the trimmed V and J ends, which lost 4 bases and 2 bases, there was a span of 14 bases. The CDR3 is 15 residues long. Germline lookup yields CDR1 SQVTM and CDR2 ANQGSEA. The CDR3 coding sequence is TGCAGCGTTGCACCGGGGGCCACGACTAATGAAAAACTGTTTTTT. Translating gives CSVAPGATTNEKLFF.

This chain joins TRBV20-1 and TRBJ1-2; the D is unclear. V was trimmed by 6 bases and J by 7 bases, leaving 15 bases between them. Germline loops: CDR1 DFQATT, CDR2 SNEGSKA (reference sequence). The CDR3 has 12 residues. The CDR3 sequence: CSARIPYGGYTF. CDR3 sequence (DNA): TGCAGTGCGCGGATCCCTTACGGTGGCTACACCTTC.

Remarks on this clonotype: Just one base apart from a much larger clone, this may be a read error. Here the CDR3 DNA reads TGTGCCATCAGTGAGGGGGTAAAGAGCGATCAGCCCCAGCATTTT. It encodes CAISEGVKSDQPQHF. This chain connects TRBV10-3 to TRBJ1-5; unclear D gene. Germline V CDR1 and CDR2: ENHRY, SYGVKD. Between the trimmed V and J ends, which lost 2 bases and 5 bases, there was a span of 13 bases. CDR3 length: 15 amino acids.

This rearrangement joins TRBV10-3 to TRBJ2-1; unclear D gene. CDR1 ENHRY and CDR2 SYGVKD come from the germline V gene. The CDR3 length is 12 residues. V was clipped by 0 bases and J by 13 bases, with 10 bases between them. The CDR3 DNA is TGTGCCATCAGTGAGTCTGATGATAAACAGTTCTTC. This sequence encodes CAISESDDKQFF.

The chain employs TRBV14 and TRBJ2-7; 8 bases line up with TRBD1. The junction had 8 bases not matched to a gene; V was cut back by 1 base and J by 0 bases. Germline V gene lookup returns CDR1 SGHDN and CDR2 FVKESK. This CDR3 comprises 17 residues. The CDR3 DNA reads TGTGCCAGCAGCCAAGCCGCCGGGACAGGATCCTCCTACGAGCAGTACTTC. As protein: CASSQAAGTGSSYEQYF.

This clonotype was seen only a few times. The V call is TRBV12-3 or TRBV12-4, the J call TRBJ1-1, with no clear D. V gave up 5 bases and J gave up 1 base, with 11 bases separating them. CDR3 size: 14 residues. Here the CDR3 reads CASSQGSWNTEAFF. In nucleotides, the CDR3 is TGTGCCAGCAGTCAAGGGAGTTGGAACACTGAAGCTTTCTTT.

The chain uses TRBV29-1 and TRBJ1-1, with no clear D. The germline gives CDR1 SQVTM, CDR2 ANQGSEA. This CDR3 comprises 14 residues. V shed 8 bases and J shed 0 bases, with 16 bases lying between them. CDR3: CSFLPPKVNTEAFF. The CDR3 DNA reads TGCAGCTTCCTCCCCCCGAAAGTGAACACTGAAGCTTTCTTT.

V gene TRBV25-1 combines with J gene TRBJ1-2, with D uncertain. The CDR3 runs 13 residues. V shed 8 bases and J shed 7 bases, with 17 bases lying between them. The V gene's germline CDR1 is MGHDK and CDR2 SYGVNS. CDR3 protein: CASALLHDGGYTF. DNA of the CDR3: TGTGCCAGCGCTTTACTTCACGATGGTGGCTACACCTTC.